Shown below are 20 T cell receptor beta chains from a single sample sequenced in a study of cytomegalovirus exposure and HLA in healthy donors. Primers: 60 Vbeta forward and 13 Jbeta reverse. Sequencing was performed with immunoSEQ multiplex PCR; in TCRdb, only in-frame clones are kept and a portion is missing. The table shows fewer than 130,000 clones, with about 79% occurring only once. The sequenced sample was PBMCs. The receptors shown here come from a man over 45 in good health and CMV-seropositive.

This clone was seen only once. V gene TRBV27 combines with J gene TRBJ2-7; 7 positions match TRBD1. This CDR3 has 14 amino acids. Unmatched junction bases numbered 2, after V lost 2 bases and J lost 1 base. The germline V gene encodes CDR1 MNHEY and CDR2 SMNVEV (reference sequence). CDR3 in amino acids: CASSLGGQSYEQYF. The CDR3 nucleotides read TGTGCCAGCAGTTTAGGGGGACAGTCCTACGAGCAGTACTTC.

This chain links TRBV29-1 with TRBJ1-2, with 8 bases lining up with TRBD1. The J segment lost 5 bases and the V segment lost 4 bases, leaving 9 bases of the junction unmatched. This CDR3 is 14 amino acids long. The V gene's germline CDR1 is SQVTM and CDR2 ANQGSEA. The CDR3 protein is CSVGGQERFYGYTF. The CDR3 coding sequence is TGCAGCGTTGGGGGACAGGAGAGGTTTTATGGCTACACCTTC.

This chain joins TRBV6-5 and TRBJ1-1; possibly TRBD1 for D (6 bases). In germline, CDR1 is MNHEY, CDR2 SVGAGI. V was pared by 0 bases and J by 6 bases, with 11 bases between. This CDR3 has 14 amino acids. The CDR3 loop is CASSYSTPGAEAFF. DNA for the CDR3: TGTGCCAGCAGTTACTCTACCCCAGGGGCTGAAGCTTTCTTT.

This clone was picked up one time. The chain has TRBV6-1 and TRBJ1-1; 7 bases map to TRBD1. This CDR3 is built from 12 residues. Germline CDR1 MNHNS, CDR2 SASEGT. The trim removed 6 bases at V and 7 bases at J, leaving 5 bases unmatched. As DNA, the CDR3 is TGTGCCAGCAGAAACAGGGGTTTTGAAGCTTTCTTT. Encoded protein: CASRNRGFEAFF.

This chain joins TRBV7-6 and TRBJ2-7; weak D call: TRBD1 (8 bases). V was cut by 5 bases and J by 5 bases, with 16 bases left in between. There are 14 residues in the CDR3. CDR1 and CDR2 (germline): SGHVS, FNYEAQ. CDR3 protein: CASSLQGGGDEQYF. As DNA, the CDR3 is TGTGCCAGCAGCCTACAGGGGGGAGGGGACGAGCAGTACTTC.

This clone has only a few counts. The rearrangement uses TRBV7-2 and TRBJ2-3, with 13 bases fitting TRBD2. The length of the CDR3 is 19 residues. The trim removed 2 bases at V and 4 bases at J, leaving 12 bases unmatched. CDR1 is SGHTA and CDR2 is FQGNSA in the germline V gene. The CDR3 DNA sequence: TGTGCCAGCAGCTTAACTAGCGGGGGGGCCTCGGGAACCTCAGATACGCAGTATTTT. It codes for CASSLTSGGASGTSDTQYF.

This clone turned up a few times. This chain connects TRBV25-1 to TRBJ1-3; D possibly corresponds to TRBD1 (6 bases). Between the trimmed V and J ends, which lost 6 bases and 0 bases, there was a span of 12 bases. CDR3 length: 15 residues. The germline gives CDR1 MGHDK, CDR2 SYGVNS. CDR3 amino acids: CASSRDIGSGNTIYF. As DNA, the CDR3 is TGTGCCAGCAGCCGGGACATCGGCTCTGGAAACACCATATATTTT.

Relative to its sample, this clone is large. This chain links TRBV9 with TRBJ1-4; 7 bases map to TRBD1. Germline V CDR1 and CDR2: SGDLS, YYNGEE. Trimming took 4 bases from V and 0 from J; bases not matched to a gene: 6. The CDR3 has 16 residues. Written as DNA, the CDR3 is TGTGCCAGCAGCCGACAGGGCCAGACAACTAATGAAAAACTGTTTTTT. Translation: CASSRQGQTTNEKLFF.

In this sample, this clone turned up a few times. DNA for the CDR3: TGTGCCTGGAGTGTAGGGACAGGGATTTTGAAGGATACGCAGTATTTT. Translating it yields CAWSVGTGILKDTQYF. The chain carries TRBV30 and TRBJ2-3; 9 nucleotides match TRBD1. Looked up from germline, CDR1 is GTSNPN and CDR2 is SVGIG (reference sequence). This CDR3 is 16 amino acids long. V lost 0 bases to trimming and J lost 6 bases; unmatched junction nucleotides: 10.

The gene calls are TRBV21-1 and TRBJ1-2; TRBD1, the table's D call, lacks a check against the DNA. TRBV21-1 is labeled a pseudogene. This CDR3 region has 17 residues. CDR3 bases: TGTGCCAGCAGCCGCCCAACAGGGAAAATGGGGTGTTATGGCTACACCTTC. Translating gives CASSRPTGKMGCYGYTF.

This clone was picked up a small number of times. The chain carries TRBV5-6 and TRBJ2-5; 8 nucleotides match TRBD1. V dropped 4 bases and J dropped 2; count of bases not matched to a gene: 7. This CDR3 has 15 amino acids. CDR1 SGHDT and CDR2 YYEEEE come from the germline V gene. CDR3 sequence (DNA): TGTGCCAGCAGCAACCGGGACAGGAGTCAAGAGACCCAGTACTTC. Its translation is CASSNRDRSQETQYF.

The CDR3 DNA sequence: TGTGCCAGCGGGAACGTTAAGGACTCGAACGGGCAATACTTC. Its translation is CASGNVKDSNGQYF. The chain carries TRBV2 and TRBJ2-5; D possibly corresponds to TRBD2 (5 bases). CDR1 is SNHLY, CDR2 FYNNEI, per germline. Trimming left V 8 bases short and J 14 bases short, with 27 bases between. The CDR3 is 14 amino acids.

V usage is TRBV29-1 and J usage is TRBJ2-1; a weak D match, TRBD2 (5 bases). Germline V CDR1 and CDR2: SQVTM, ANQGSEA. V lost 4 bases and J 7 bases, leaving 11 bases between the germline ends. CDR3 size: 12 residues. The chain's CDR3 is CSVGGNRNEQFF. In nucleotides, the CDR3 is TGCAGCGTTGGAGGGAATAGGAATGAGCAGTTCTTC.

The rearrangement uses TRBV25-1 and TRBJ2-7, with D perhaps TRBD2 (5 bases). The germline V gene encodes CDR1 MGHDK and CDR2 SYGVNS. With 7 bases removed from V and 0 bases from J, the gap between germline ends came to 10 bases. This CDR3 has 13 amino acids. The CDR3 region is CASTEAGSYEQYF. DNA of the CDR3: TGTGCCAGCACAGAGGCGGGCTCCTACGAGCAGTACTTC.

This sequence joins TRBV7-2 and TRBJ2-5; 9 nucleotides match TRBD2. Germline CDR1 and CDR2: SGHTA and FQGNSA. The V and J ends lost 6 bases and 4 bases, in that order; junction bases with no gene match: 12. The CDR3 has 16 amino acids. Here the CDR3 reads CASRFEAAGGRETQYF. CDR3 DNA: TGTGCCAGCAGGTTTGAGGCAGCGGGGGGTCGAGAGACCCAGTACTTC.

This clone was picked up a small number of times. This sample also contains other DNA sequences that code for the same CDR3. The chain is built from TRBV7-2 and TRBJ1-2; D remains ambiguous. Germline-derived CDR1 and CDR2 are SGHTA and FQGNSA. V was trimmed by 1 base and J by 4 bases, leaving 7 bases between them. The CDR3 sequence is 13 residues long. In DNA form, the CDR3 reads TGTGCCAGCAGCTTAGGACAAGGCTATGGCTACACCTTC. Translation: CASSLGQGYGYTF.

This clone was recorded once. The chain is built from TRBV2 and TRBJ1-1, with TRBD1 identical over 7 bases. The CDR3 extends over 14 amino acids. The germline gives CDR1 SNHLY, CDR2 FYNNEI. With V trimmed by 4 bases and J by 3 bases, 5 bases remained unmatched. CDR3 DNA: TGTGCCAGCAGTGCTTCGACAGGGTACACTGAAGCTTTCTTT. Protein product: CASSASTGYTEAFF.

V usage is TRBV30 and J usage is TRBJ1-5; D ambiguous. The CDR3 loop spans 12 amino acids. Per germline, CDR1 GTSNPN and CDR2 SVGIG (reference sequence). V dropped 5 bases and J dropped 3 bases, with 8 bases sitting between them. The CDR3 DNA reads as TGTGCCTGGGGGGAGCCCAATCAGCCCCAGCATTTT. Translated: CAWGEPNQPQHF.

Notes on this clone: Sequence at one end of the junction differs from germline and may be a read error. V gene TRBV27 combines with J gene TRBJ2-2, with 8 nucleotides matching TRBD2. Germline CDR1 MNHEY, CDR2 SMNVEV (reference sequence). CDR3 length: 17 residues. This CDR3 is CASSLRGAGGNSGELFF. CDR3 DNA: TGTGCCAGCAGTTTACGAGGCGCGGGGGGTAACAGCGGGGAGCTGTTTTTT.

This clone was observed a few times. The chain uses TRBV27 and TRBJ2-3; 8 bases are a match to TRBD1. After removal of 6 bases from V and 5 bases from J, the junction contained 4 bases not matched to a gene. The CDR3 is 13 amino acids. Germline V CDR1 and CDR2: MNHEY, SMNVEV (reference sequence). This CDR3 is CASSNRGRDTQYF. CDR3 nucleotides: TGTGCCAGCAGCAACAGGGGGAGAGATACGCAGTATTTT.